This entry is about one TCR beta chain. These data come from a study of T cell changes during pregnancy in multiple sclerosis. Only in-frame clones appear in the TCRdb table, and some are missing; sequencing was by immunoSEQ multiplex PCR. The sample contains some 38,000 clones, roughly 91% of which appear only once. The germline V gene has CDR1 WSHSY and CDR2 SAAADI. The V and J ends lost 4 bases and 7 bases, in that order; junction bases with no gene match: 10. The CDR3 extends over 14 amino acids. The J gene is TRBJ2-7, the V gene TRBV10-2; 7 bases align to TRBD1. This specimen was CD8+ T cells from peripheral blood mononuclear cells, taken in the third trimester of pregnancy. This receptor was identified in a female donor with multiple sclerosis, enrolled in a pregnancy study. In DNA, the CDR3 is TGCGCCAGCAGTGGGTACAGGGGAGAAGGTGAGCAGTACTTC. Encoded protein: CASSGYRGEGEQYF.